Below, one T cell receptor beta chain is given with its context. The sample comes from a study of blood T cell repertoires in COVID-19. Assay: immunoSEQ multiplex PCR; the TCRdb copy retains only in-frame clones and omits some. Of 85,000 to 120,000 clones detected, 84% appear once; the ten largest clones hold 4% to 5.5%. V gave up 6 bases and J gave up 2 bases, with 8 bases separating them. Germline V gene lookup returns CDR1 SGHTA and CDR2 FQGNSA. The CDR3 is 12 residues long. Sequencing input: peripheral blood. The chain joins TRBV7-2 to TRBJ2-7; a weak D match, TRBD1 (5 bases). This clonotype was sampled from a human donor in a cohort sampled during active COVID-19. This chain's CDR3 is CASSSDTYEQYF. CDR3 bases: TGTGCCAGCAGTTCGGACACCTACGAGCAGTACTTC.